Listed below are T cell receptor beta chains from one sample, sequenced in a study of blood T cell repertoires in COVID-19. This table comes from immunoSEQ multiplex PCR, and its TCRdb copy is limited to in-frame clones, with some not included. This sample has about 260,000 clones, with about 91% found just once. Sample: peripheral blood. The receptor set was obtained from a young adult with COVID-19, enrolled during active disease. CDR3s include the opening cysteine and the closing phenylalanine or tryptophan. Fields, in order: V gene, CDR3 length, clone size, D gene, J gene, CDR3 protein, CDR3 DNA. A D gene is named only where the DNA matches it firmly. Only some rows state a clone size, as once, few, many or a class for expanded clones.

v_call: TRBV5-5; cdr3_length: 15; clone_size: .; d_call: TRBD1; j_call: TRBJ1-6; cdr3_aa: CASSFGQGGDSPLHF; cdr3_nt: TGTGCCAGCAGCTTCGGACAGGGAGGGGATTCACCCCTCCACTTT
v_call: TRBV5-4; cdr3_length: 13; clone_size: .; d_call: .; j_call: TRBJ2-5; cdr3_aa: CASSLRGEETQYF; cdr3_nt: TGTGCCAGCAGCTTGAGGGGTGAGGAGACCCAGTACTTC
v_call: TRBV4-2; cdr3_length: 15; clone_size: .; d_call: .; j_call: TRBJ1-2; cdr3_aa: CASSQGSFASYGYTF; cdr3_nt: TGTGCCAGCAGCCAAGGATCCTTCGCGAGCTATGGCTACACCTTC
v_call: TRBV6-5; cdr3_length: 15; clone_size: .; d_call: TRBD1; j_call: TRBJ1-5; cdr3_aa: CASALSGTGVQPQHF; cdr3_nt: TGTGCCAGCGCGCTATCCGGGACAGGGGTCCAGCCCCAGCATTTT
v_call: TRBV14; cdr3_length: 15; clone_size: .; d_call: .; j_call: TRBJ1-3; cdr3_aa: CASSQDSFSGNTIYF; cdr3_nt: TGTGCCAGCAGCCAGGACAGTTTCTCTGGAAACACCATATATTTT
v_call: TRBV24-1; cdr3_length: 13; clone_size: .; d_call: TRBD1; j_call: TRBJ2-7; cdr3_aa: CATSRTGDYEQYF; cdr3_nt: TGTGCCACCAGTCGAACAGGGGATTACGAGCAGTACTTC
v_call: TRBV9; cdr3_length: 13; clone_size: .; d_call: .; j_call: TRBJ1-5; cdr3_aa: CASSQQGHQPQHF; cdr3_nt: TGTGCCAGCAGCCAACAGGGCCATCAGCCCCAGCATTTT
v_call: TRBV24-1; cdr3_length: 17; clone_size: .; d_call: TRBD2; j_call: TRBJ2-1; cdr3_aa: CATSDPRTSGSVNEQFF; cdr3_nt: TGTGCCACCAGTGATCCCAGGACTAGCGGGAGTGTCAATGAGCAGTTCTTC
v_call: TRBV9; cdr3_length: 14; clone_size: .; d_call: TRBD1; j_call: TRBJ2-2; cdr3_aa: CASSADRGTGELFF; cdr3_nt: TGTGCCAGCAGCGCTGACAGGGGCACCGGGGAGCTGTTTTTT
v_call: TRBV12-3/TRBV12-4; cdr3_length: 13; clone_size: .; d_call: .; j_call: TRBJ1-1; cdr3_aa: CASSLAGGTEAFF; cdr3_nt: TGTGCCAGCAGTTTAGCAGGGGGCACTGAAGCTTTCTTT
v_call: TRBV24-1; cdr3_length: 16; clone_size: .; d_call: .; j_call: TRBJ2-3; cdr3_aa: CATSDIRTTGTDTQYF; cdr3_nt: TGTGCCACCAGTGATATCCGAACTACCGGGACTGATACGCAGTATTTT
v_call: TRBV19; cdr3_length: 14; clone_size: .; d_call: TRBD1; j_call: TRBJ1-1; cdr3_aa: CASSTGTENTEAFF; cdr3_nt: TGTGCCAGTAGTACCGGGACAGAGAACACTGAAGCTTTCTTT
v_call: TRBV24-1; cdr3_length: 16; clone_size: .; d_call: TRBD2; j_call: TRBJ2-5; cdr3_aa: CATSDLRSSGSETQYF; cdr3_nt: TGTGCCACCAGTGATTTAAGGTCTAGCGGGTCAGAGACCCAGTACTTC
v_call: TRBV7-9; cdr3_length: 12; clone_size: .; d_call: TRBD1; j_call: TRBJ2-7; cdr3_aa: CASGDRAYEQYF; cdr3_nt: TGTGCCAGCGGGGACAGGGCGTACGAGCAGTACTTC
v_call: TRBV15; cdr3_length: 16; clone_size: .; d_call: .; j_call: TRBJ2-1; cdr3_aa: CATSSGDRGAYNEQFF; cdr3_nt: TGTGCCACCAGCAGTGGGGATCGGGGAGCCTACAATGAGCAGTTCTTC
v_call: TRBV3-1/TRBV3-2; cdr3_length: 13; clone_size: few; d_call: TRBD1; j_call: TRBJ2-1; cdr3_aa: CASSQATGVEQFF; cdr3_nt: TGTGCCAGCAGCCAAGCTACAGGGGTTGAGCAGTTCTTC
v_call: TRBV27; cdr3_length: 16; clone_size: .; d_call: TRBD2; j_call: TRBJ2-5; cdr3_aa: CASSRLAGVVQETQYF; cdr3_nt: TGTGCCAGCAGTCGGCTAGCGGGAGTGGTACAAGAGACCCAGTACTTC
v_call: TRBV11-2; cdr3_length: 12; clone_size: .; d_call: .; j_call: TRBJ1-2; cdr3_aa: CASSLGIYGYTF; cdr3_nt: TGTGCCAGCAGCTTAGGTATCTATGGCTACACCTTC
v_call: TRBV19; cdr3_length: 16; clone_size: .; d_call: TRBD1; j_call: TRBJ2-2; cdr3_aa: CASSTFSGTGAGELFF; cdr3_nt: TGTGCCAGTAGTACCTTTTCCGGGACAGGGGCCGGGGAGCTGTTTTTT
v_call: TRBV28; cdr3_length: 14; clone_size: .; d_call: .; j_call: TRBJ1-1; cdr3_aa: CASSFPGVGTEAFF; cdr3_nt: TGTGCCAGCAGTTTCCCAGGGGTAGGAACTGAAGCTTTCTTT
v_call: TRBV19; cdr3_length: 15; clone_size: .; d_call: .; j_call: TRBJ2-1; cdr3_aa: CASSPFASSYNEQFF; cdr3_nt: TGTGCCAGTAGTCCGTTCGCTAGCTCCTACAATGAGCAGTTCTTC
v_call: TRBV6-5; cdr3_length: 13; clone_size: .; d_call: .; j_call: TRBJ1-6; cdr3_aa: CASTPDGRAPLHF; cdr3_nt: TGTGCCAGCACCCCCGATGGGCGGGCACCCCTCCACTTT
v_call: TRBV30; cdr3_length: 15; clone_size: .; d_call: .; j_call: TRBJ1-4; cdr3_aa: CAWSVKGATNEKLFF; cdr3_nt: TGTGCCTGGAGTGTAAAGGGAGCAACTAATGAAAAACTGTTTTTT
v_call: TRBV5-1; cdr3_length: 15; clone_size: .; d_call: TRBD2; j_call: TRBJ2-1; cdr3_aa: CASSTRLAGGEEQFF; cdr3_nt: TGCGCCAGCAGCACCCGACTAGCGGGAGGAGAAGAGCAGTTCTTC
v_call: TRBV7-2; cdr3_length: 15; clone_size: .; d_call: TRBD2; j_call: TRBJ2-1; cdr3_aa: CASSGTSGRPDEQFF; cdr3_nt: TGTGCCAGCAGCGGGACTAGCGGAAGACCTGACGAGCAGTTCTTC
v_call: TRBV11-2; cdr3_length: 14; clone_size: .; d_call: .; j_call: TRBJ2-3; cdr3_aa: CASRQQGFTDTQYF; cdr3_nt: TGTGCCAGCAGACAACAGGGATTCACAGATACGCAGTATTTT
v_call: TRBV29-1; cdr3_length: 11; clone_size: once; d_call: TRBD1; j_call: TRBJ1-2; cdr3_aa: CSVRGYYGYTF; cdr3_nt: TGCAGCGTCAGGGGGTACTATGGCTACACCTTC
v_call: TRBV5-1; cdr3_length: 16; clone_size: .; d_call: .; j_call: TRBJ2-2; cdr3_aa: CASSLNGLANTGELFF; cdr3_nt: TGCGCCAGCAGCTTGAATGGACTCGCGAACACCGGGGAGCTGTTTTTT
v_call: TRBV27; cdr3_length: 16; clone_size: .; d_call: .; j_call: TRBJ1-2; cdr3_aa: CASSLSALGVNYGYTF; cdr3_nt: TGTGCCAGCAGTTTATCGGCATTAGGGGTTAACTATGGCTACACCTTC
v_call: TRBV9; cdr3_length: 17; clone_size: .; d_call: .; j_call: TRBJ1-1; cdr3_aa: CASSSLMMGGPNTEAFF; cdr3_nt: TGTGCCAGCAGCTCACTTATGATGGGGGGACCTAACACTGAAGCTTTCTTT
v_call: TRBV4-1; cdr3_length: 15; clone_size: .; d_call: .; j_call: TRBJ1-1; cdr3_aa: CASSLSKVLNTEAFF; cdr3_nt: TGCGCCAGCAGCCTCAGTAAAGTGTTGAACACTGAAGCTTTCTTT
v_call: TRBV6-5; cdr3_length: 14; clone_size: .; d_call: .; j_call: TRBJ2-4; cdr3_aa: CASTPTLAKNIQYF; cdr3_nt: TGTGCCAGCACCCCTACCCTAGCCAAAAACATTCAGTACTTC
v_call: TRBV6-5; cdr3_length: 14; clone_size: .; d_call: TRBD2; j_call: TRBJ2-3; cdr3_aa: CASRTSGGTDTQYF; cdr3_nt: TGTGCCAGCAGGACTAGCGGTGGCACAGATACGCAGTATTTT
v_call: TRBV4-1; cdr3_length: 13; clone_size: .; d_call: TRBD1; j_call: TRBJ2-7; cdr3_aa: CASRRDRGYEQYF; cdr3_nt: TGCGCCAGCAGGCGGGACAGGGGTTACGAGCAGTACTTC
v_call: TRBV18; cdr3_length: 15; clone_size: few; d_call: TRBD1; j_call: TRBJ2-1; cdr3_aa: CASNRGDRSYNEQFF; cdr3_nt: TGTGCCAGTAACAGAGGGGACAGGTCCTACAATGAGCAGTTCTTC
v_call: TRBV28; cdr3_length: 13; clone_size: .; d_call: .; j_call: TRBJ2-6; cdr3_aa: CASSFTGANVLTF; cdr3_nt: TGTGCCAGCAGTTTCACTGGGGCCAACGTCCTGACTTTC
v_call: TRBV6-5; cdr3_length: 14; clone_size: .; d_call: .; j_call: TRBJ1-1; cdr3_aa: CASRFDSAGTEAFF; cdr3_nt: TGTGCCAGCAGATTTGACTCTGCCGGGACTGAAGCTTTCTTT
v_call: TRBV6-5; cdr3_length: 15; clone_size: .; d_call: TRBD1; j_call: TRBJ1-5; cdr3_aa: CASSSQGGAGQPQHF; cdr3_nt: TGTGCCAGCAGTTCCCAGGGGGGCGCGGGTCAGCCCCAGCATTTT
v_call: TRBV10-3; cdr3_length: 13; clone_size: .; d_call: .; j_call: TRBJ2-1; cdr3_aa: CAITRTEFGEQFF; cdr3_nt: TGTGCCATCACCAGGACTGAATTCGGTGAGCAGTTCTTC
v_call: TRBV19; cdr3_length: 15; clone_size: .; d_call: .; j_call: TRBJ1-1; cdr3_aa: CASSIGNGGNTEAFF; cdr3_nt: TGTGCCAGTAGTATAGGTAACGGGGGAAACACTGAAGCTTTCTTT
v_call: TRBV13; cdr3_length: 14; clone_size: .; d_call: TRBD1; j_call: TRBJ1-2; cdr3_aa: CASRATGGDRGYTF; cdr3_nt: TGTGCCAGCCGGGCAACAGGGGGCGATCGTGGCTACACCTTC
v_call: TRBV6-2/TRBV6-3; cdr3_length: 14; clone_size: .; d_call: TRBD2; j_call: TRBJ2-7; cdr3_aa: CASSWVTSGDEQYF; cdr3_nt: TGTGCCAGCAGTTGGGTGACTAGCGGCGACGAGCAGTACTTC